This TCR beta chain was recorded in a study of tumor-infiltrating lymphocytes in primary liver carcinoma. The wider study: All patients, whether men or women, fell within 30 to 69 years of age.

Per the germline V gene, CDR1 is SGHTA and CDR2 is FQGNSA. The germline V and J ends were trimmed by 0 bases and 5 bases, with 14 bases remaining between them. This CDR3 has 15 amino acids. The authors made TCR beta cDNA from about 500 ng total RNA with a constant-region primer. Nested multiplex PCR, run for three rounds with slightly modified ARM-PCR, yielded TCR beta libraries. Each of the first two PCR rounds ran roughly 9 cycles with TRBV1-TRBV30 forward and C-beta reverse primers. TCRdb used MiXCR to reprocess the multiplex PCR reads, holding one entry per CDR3 protein. The top ten clones hold about a quarter of a sample with almost 55,000 distinct CDR3 sequences, about 80% of them seen once. Without any cell sorting, roughly 20-30 mg of bulk tissue yielded co-extracted RNA and DNA.

This TCR came from a man aged 40-49 years with primary liver carcinoma and hepatitis B virus infection. Input material: liver tumor tissue from sampling region 2. Subset meaning: tumor region T2, inferior pole. V and J are TRBV7-2 and TRBJ2-7, with D unclear. The CDR3 reads CASSLAIGGWDEQYF. The CDR3 DNA reads TGTGCCAGCAGCTTAGCTATCGGTGGATGGGACGAGCAGTACTTC. Full variable domain (missing parts from reference TRBV7-2 and TRBJ2-7): GAGVSQSPSNKVTEKGKDVELRCDPISGHTALYWYRQSLGQGLEFLIYFQGNSAPDKSGLPSDRFSAERTGGSVSTLTIQRTQQEDSAVYLCASSLAIGGWDEQYFGPGTRLTVT.